This T cell receptor (beta chain) was captured in a study of shared clonotypes between healthy human individuals (dated by TCRdb to about 2020). Study-wide context: The cohort included a few men and two women between 18 and 49 years of age. To increase sequencing depth and limit assay-specific biases, TCR repertoire library preparation and sequencing were carried out by different laboratories using diverse techniques. For each donor, CD4 naive and CD4 memory were each given three plates, CD8 naive was given two plates, and CD8 memory was given one plate. To estimate repertoire size and how much clonotype sharing occurs between individuals, the study deeply sequenced the blood TCR repertoires of roughly 5 healthy adults. Between about 0.85 and 8.9 billion PBMCs per donor were obtained by leukapheresis. What the study reported, not specific to this receptor: Because the study included only a small number of donors, the genetic and exposure-history diversity represented was limited. Larger estimated clonotype richness was generally found for naive subsets than for memory subsets. When several donors were compared, the shared fraction of clonotypes was 5% to 6.5% for naive CD4, around 4% for naive CD8, about 2.4% for memory CD4, and approximately 0.4% for memory CD8. Even with the large sequencing depth, rarefaction of the sorted-subset datasets indicated that sequencing was incomplete. Sampling was restricted to blood, and TCR repertoires in tissue are likely to differ from TCR repertoires in blood. Compared with non-shared clonotypes, clonotypes shared by all four sorted-subset donors had higher generation probabilities. Pairwise subsampling led to the expectation that sequencing depth would affect the degree of clonotype sharing among donors.

Regarding this clone: No antigen is known for it. No much larger clone exists at a distance of one base, and base qualities are not known.

TCR CDR3 regions were amplified from genomic DNA by multiplex PCR using the deep immunoSEQ assay. Genomic DNA extracted from each cell subset was distributed evenly over all wells of several immunoSEQ 96-well plates, and each plate served as one replicate. Each replicate PCR for sorted subsets received approximately 220 ng genomic DNA, equal to some 32,000 T cell genomes. The purified libraries were quantified using a Qubit 3.0 fluorometer, sized with a Bioanalyzer 2100, and then quantified again using the KAPA Library Quantification kit. Each immunoSEQ 96-well plate was sequenced on its own single-read 150-cycle Illumina NextSeq 550 flow cell. The authors processed their data as follows. Because the immunoSEQ output held only junctional sequences and lacked quality scores, the filtering could not match the filtering applied to full-length reads. To assign V/J genes and CDR3, sequences were annotated against IMGT germline references using PyIR, a Python wrapper for IgBLAST v1.9. Reads were filtered out if the reads had weak V/J assignments (E-value above 1e-6), no CDR3, stop codons, out-of-frame junctions, or ambiguous translated residues. V3J clonotypes were defined as sequences sharing an identical inferred V gene, J gene, and CDR3 amino acid sequence. To compute the percentage overlap between repertoires, the number of shared unique clonotypes was divided by the size of the smaller repertoire. Richness of each repertoire was evaluated using RTK rarefaction, the Chao1 estimator, and Recon v2.1 estimates of unobserved clonotypes. Generation probabilities were computed with OLGA for all TCRbeta clonotypes obtained by the gDNA method from several donors. The clones in this table, taken by TCRdb from immuneACCESS, are in-frame only. Not every clone is retained; where verified, under half of the shortfall comes from an unresolved V gene, and the cause of the rest is unknown. D and trimming come from the DNA, and the V and J calls and clone size come from that table. The sample includes around 2,000,000 clones, with under 95% observed a single time. The top ten clonotypes cover under 2% of the sample.

CD8 naive samples were CD45RO-negative cells positively selected for CCR7, giving a CD45RA+CCR7+ population that excluded TemRA cells. Donors were healthy HIV-negative adults with no recently reported acute infections or vaccinations. Only Caucasian adults living in Nashville, Tennessee, USA were represented among the donors. Blood was collected by leukapheresis, and PBMCs were isolated by Ficoll-Histopaque density gradient centrifugation and then cryopreserved in liquid nitrogen vapor phase. Analytical flow cytometry was used to check the purity and quantity of each magnetically sorted T cell population. Genomic DNA was isolated from every sorted fraction and measured by UV absorbance on a Nanodrop 2000c. Relative to germline, V is 0 bases shorter and J is 5 bases shorter, with 7 bases between their ends. CDR1 and CDR2 are read off the germline V gene (reference sequence) as LNHNV and YYDKDF. The CDR3 runs 13 amino acids, cysteine and phenylalanine included. The sequence is cut down to CDR3 DNA, 39 bases in frame from base 1.

The chain links TRBV15 with TRBJ1-1, with an unclear D gene assignment. Sequenced material: naive CD8+ T cells from PBMCs. Interpreted using the paper, the cell subset or site label stands for: CD45RA+CCR7+. This clonotype originated in a man aged 18 to 29 in good health. Some clones in this sample may be carry-over from other donors' samples. The nucleotides read TGTGCCACCAGCAGAGATGAGGTTACTGAAGCTTTCTTT. Protein translation: CATSRDEVTEAFF.